These 19 T cell receptor beta chains came from one sample sequenced in a study of T cell responses to AZD1222 COVID-19 vaccine. The method was immunoSEQ multiplex PCR; TCRdb's version includes in-frame clones alone and lacks a portion of them. The table shows under 35,000 clones, with over 75% occurring only once. The sample consisted of peripheral blood, taken 28 days after the second AZD1222 dose. The source is an adult who received the AZD1222 COVID-19 vaccine.

Only a few counts were recorded for this clone. The V call is TRBV29-1, the J call TRBJ1-2; possibly TRBD1 for D (6 bases). Germline lookup yields CDR1 SQVTM and CDR2 ANQGSEA. V lost 3 bases, J lost 5 bases, and 7 bases lay in between. This CDR3 contains 11 residues. The CDR3, as DNA: TGCAGCGTTGAGAGGGGGTATGGCTACACCTTC. Protein sequence: CSVERGYGYTF.

This chain uses TRBV30 with TRBJ1-1; D is possibly TRBD1 (5 bases). Germline CDR1 is GTSNPN and CDR2 is SVGIG (reference sequence). This CDR3 contains 14 residues. Trimming removed 2 bases at V and 7 bases at J, with 17 bases between. CDR3 in amino acids: CAWSQTAAGGEAFF. The CDR3 DNA sequence: TGTGCCTGGAGTCAGACAGCTGCCGGAGGTGAAGCTTTCTTT.

V is TRBV19 and J is TRBJ2-5, with D perhaps matching TRBD2 (5 bases). CDR3 length: 14 amino acids. The V end was cut by 7 bases, the J end by 5 bases, with 17 bases between. Germline V CDR1 and CDR2: LNHDA, SQIVND (reference sequence). In nucleotides, the CDR3 is TGTGCCAGTAAACCCGCTAGGGAGTGGGAGACCCAGTACTTC. Translated: CASKPAREWETQYF.

This clone was recorded a few times. V and J are TRBV5-1 and TRBJ2-7, with 7 bases matching TRBD1. The trim removed 4 bases at V and 2 bases at J, leaving 6 bases unmatched. Germline values: CDR1 SGHRS, CDR2 YFSETQ. The CDR3 covers 14 residues. Here the CDR3 DNA reads TGCGCCAGCAGCACCGGGACAGTCCCCTACGAGCAGTACTTC. As protein: CASSTGTVPYEQYF.

The chain uses TRBV5-5 and TRBJ1-2; 8 bases are a match to TRBD1. The V gene's germline CDR1 is SGHKS and CDR2 YYEKEE (reference sequence). CDR3 length equals 18 residues. Trimming removed 4 bases from V and 2 bases from J; junction bases left unmatched: 16. In DNA form, the CDR3 reads TGTGCCAGCAGCCTCGCCCTAAGGACCAGGGGGCTGAACTATGGCTACACCTTC. This codes for CASSLALRTRGLNYGYTF.

The chain combines TRBV5-6 with TRBJ1-5; tentatively, D is TRBD1 (5 bases). V was pared by 1 base and J by 2 bases, with 13 bases between. The V gene's germline CDR1 is SGHDT and CDR2 YYEEEE. The CDR3 has 16 amino acids. The chain's CDR3 is CASSLRGGGGNQPQHF. The CDR3 nucleotides read TGTGCCAGCAGCTTGCGGGGAGGAGGGGGCAATCAGCCCCAGCATTTT.

The V gene is TRBV9, the J gene TRBJ1-6; perhaps TRBD1 as D (5 bases). The germline V gene encodes CDR1 SGDLS and CDR2 YYNGEE. V lost 0 bases to trimming and J lost 10 bases, with 8 bases between them. This CDR3 has 13 residues. CDR3 DNA sequence: TGTGCCAGCAGCGTAGGCAGGGACTCACCCCTCCACTTT. This translates into CASSVGRDSPLHF. The entire variable domain, with the rest obtained from reference TRBV9 and TRBJ1-6, is as follows: DSGVTQTPKHLITATGQRVTLRCSPRSGDLSVYWYQQSLDQGLQFLIQYYNGEERAKGNILERFSAQQFPDLHSELNLSSLELGDSALYFCASSVGRDSPLHFGNGTRLTVT.

This clone was found a few times. The V call is TRBV9, the J call TRBJ2-3, with 9 bases identical to TRBD1. The CDR3 extends over 15 amino acids. J was trimmed by 2 bases and V by 5 bases; bases with no gene match: 6. Germline CDR1 and CDR2: SGDLS and YYNGEE. The CDR3 nucleotides read TGTGCCAGCAGATACGGGACAGGGCTCACAGATACGCAGTATTTT. It codes for CASRYGTGLTDTQYF.

The chain has TRBV7-8 and TRBJ1-1; D is uncertain. The germline V gene has CDR1 SGHVS and CDR2 FQNEAQ. The CDR3 covers 14 residues. V was pared by 2 bases and J by 0 bases, with 7 bases between. The CDR3 region is CASSLTRMNTEAFF. Here the CDR3 DNA reads TGTGCCAGCAGCTTAACGCGGATGAACACTGAAGCTTTCTTT.

The chain recombines TRBV2 with TRBJ2-7; D ambiguous. V dropped 6 bases and J dropped 5 bases, with 14 bases sitting between them. The germline CDR1 and CDR2 sequences are SNHLY and FYNNEI. The CDR3 runs to 13 residues. The DNA of the CDR3 is TGTGCCAGCAGGGCACAGTTGAACCACGAGCAGTACTTC. Amino acids: CASRAQLNHEQYF.

V and J are TRBV5-1 and TRBJ2-1; 7 bases are a match to TRBD1. Germline assignment: CDR1 SGHRS and CDR2 YFSETQ. V was pared by 2 bases and J by 0 bases, with 17 bases of the junction left unmatched. The CDR3 is 20 amino acids. CDR3 sequence reads: CASSLGRDSPFWSSYNEQFF. The CDR3, as DNA: TGCGCCAGCAGCTTAGGACGGGACAGTCCCTTTTGGAGCTCCTACAATGAGCAGTTCTTC.

The chain is built from TRBV28 and TRBJ1-2, with D hard to call. The CDR3 has 12 amino acids. The ends were cut back, 4 bases at V and 4 bases at J, with 7 bases in the middle. From germline, CDR1 is MDHEN and CDR2 SYDVKM. In nucleotides, the CDR3 is TGTGCCAGCAGTTCGGTTGTCTATGGCTACACCTTC. The encoded protein is CASSSVVYGYTF.

The chain joins TRBV15 to TRBJ1-2, with D possibly being TRBD1 (5 bases). Germline loops: CDR1 LNHNV, CDR2 YYDKDF (reference sequence). The CDR3 totals 13 residues. V shed 0 bases and J shed 7 bases, with 9 bases lying between them. DNA for the CDR3: TGTGCCACCAGCAGAGACAGGGTATTTGGCTACACCTTC. This gives the protein CATSRDRVFGYTF. The full variable domain, with the rest looked up from reference TRBV15 and TRBJ1-2, is DAMVIQNPRYQVTQFGKPVTLSCSQTLNHNVMYWYQQKSSQAPKLLFHYYDKDFNNEADTPDNFQSRRPNTSFCFLDIRSPGLGDTAMYLCATSRDRVFGYTFGSGTRLTVV.

The chain uses TRBV6-5 and TRBJ2-2; 9 positions match TRBD1. Germline V gene sequence: CDR1 MNHEY, CDR2 SVGAGI. V lost 4 bases, J lost 3 bases, and 0 bases stayed unmatched. The CDR3 contains 14 residues. The CDR3 loop is CASSWTGDTGELFF. The CDR3 nucleotides read TGTGCCAGCAGTTGGACAGGGGACACCGGGGAGCTGTTTTTT.

The rearrangement uses TRBV5-1 and TRBJ2-7, with D perhaps matching TRBD1 or TRBD2 (5 bases each). CDR3 size: 14 residues. Trimming cost V 5 bases and J 3 bases, with 15 bases left between them. Germline V gene lookup returns CDR1 SGHRS and CDR2 YFSETQ. CDR3 residues: CASRPGTANYEQYF. The CDR3 DNA reads as TGCGCCAGCAGACCCGGGACCGCTAACTACGAGCAGTACTTC.

The chain is built from TRBV10-3 and TRBJ2-7; the match to TRBD1 covers 7 bases. The CDR3 contains 15 residues. CDR1 is ENHRY and CDR2 is SYGVKD in the germline V gene. J lost 2 bases, V lost 10 bases, and 14 bases had no gene match. CDR3 nucleotide sequence: TGTGCCACTTCGGTCAGTGGACAGGAGACCTACGAGCAGTACTTC. This gives the protein CATSVSGQETYEQYF.

As to this clone: One end of the junction is discordant with germline, which a read error may explain. V is TRBV19 and J is TRBJ2-4; the match to TRBD1 covers 7 bases. This CDR3 is built from 16 residues. CDR1 and CDR2 from the germline V gene are LNHDA and SQIVND (reference sequence). The CDR3 DNA reads as TGTGCCAGTAGTCCAAGGGACAGTGGGTCCAAACACATTCAGTACTTC. This codes for CASSPRDSGSKHIQYF.

CDR3 sequence reads: CASSQGAGSGELFF. In DNA, the CDR3 is TGTGCCAGCAGCCAAGGGGCGGGAAGCGGGGAGCTGTTTTTT. The V gene is TRBV4-2, the J gene TRBJ2-2; tentative D call: TRBD2 (6 bases). The CDR3 loop spans 14 amino acids. The germline CDR1 and CDR2 sequences are LGHNA and YNFKEQ. Trimming stripped 1 base from V and 7 bases from J, with 10 bases between.

The rearrangement links TRBV10-1 to TRBJ2-1; D is ambiguous. The CDR3 loop spans 17 amino acids. Germline V gene sequence: CDR1 WNHNN, CDR2 SYGVQD (reference sequence). V was pared by 0 bases and J by 0 bases, with 12 bases between. The CDR3 spells CASSESTQPSSYNEQFF. In DNA form, the CDR3 reads TGCGCCAGCAGTGAGTCGACACAACCGAGCTCCTACAATGAGCAGTTCTTC.